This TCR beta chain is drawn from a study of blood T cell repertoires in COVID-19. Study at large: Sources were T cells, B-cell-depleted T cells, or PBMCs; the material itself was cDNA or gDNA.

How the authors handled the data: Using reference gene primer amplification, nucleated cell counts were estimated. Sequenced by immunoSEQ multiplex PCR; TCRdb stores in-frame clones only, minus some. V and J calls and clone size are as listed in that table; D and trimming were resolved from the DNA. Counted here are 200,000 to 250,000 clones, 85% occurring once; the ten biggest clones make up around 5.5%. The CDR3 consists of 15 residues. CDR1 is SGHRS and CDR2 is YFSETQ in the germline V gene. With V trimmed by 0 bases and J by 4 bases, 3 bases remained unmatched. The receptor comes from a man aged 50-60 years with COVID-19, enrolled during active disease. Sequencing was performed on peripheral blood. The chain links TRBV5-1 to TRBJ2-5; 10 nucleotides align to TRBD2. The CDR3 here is CASSLVIAGGETQYF. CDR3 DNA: TGCGCCAGCAGCTTGGTAATAGCGGGGGGAGAGACCCAGTACTTC.